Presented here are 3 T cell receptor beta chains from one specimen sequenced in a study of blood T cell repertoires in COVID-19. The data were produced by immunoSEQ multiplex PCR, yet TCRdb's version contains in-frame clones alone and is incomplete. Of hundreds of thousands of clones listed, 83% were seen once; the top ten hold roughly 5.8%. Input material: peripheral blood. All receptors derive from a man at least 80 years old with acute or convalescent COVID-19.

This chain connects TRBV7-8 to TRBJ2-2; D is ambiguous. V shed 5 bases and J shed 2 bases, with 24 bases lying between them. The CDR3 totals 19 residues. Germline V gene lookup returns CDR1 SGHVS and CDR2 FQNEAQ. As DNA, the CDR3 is TGTGCCAGCAGCCCATACTCCGGGTCTCCCACTTCAAACACCGGGGAGCTGTTTTTT. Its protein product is CASSPYSGSPTSNTGELFF.

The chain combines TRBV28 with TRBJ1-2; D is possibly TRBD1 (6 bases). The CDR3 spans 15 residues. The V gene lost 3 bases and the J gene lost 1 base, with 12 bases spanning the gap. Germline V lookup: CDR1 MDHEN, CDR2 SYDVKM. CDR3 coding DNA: TGTGCCAGCAGTTTTGGGGGGGCGGATAACTATGGCTACACCTTC. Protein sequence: CASSFGGADNYGYTF.

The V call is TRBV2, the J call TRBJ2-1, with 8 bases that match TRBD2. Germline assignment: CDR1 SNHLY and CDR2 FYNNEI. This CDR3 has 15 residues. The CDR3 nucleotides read TGTGCTAGCTGCCCCCGTAGCGGGGCTGACAATGAGCAGTTCTTC. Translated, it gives CASCPRSGADNEQFF.